Below, one TCR beta chain is given with its context. The antigen is not known. Together with a sample-barcoded 5' primer, a J-beta primer mix was included in a second PCR lasting roughly 6 to 12 cycles. One entry per CDR3 protein, called by TCRdb with MiXCR from the 5' RACE reads. Seen here are some 860,000 distinct CDR3 sequences, roughly 56% observed once, and the top ten hold approximately 24%. CDR1 is DFQATT and CDR2 is SNEGSKA in the germline V gene (reference sequence). V dropped 3 bases and J dropped 3 bases, with 15 bases sitting between them. The CDR3 length is 14 residues. The sample comes from a study of blood T cells in healthy people across ages. General study findings and limits: Unsorted PBMC input precluded a conclusive naive versus antigen-experienced comparison.

Each sample yielded at least 5.5 micrograms of PBMC total RNA. The V gene is TRBV20-1, the J gene TRBJ2-7; D is perhaps TRBD2 (7 bases). Sample: blood. This receptor was obtained from a man aged 35-49 years in good health. This CDR3 reads CSARGGHGNYEQYF. DNA for the CDR3: TGCAGTGCTAGGGGGGGGCACGGAAACTACGAGCAGTACTTC.